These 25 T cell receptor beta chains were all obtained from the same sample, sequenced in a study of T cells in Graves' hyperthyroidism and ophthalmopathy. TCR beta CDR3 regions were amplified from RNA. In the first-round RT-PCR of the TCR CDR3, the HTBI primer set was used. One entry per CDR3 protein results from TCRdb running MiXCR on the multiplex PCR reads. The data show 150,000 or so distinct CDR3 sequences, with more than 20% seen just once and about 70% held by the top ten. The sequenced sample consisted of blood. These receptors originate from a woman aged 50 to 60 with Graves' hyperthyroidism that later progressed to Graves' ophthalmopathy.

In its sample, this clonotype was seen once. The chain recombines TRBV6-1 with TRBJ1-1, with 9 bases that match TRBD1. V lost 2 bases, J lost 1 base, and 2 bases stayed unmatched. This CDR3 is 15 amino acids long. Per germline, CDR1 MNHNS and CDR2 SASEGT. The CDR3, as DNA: TGTGCCAGCAGTGAAAGACAGGGGGGGAACACTGAAGCTTTCTTT. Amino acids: CASSERQGGNTEAFF.

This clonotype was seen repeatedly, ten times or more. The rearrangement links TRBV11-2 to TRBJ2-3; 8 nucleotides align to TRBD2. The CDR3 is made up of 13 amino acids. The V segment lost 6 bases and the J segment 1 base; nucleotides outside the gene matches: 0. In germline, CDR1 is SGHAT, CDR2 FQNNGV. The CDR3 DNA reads TGTGCCAGCAGGCGGGGGGGCACAGATACGCAGTATTTT. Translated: CASRRGGTDTQYF.

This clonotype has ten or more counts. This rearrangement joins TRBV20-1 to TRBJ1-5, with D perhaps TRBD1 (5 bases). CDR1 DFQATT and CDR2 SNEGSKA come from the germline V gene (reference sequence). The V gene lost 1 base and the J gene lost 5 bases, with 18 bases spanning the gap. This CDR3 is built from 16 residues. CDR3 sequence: CSARVRLGTTDQPQHF. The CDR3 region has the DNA TGCAGTGCTAGAGTAAGGCTCGGGACCACCGATCAGCCCCAGCATTTT.

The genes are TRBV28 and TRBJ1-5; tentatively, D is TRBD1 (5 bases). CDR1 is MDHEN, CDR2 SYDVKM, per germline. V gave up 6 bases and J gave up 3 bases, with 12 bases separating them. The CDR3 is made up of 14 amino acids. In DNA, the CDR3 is TGTGCCAGCAGCCTCCATGGGGCCAATCAGCCCCAGCATTTT. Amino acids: CASSLHGANQPQHF.

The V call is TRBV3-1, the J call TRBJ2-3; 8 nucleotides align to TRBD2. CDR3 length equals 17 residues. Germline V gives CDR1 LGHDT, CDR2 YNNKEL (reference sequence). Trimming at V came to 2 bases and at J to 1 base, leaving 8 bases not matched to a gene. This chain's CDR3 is CASSQNGAGGRTDTQYF. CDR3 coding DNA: TGTGCCAGCAGCCAAAATGGGGCGGGAGGCCGCACAGATACGCAGTATTTT.

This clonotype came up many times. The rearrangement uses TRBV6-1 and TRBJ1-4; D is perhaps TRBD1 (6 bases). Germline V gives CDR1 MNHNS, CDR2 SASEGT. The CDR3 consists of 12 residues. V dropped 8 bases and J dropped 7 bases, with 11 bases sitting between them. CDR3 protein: CASGRGGEKLFF. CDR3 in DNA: TGTGCCAGCGGCAGGGGTGGTGAAAAACTGTTTTTT.

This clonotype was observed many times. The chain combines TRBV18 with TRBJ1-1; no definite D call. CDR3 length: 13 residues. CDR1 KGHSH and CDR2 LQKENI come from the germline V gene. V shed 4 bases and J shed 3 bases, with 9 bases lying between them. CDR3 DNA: TGTGCCAGCTCACGACAAATCGACACTGAAGCTTTCTTT. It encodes CASSRQIDTEAFF.

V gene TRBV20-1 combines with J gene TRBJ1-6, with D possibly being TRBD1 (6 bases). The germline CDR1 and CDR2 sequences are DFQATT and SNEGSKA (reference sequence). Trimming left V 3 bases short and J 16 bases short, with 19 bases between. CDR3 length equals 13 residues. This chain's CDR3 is CSARDGWTVELHF. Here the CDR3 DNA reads TGCAGTGCTAGGGACGGATGGACAGTCGAGCTCCACTTT.

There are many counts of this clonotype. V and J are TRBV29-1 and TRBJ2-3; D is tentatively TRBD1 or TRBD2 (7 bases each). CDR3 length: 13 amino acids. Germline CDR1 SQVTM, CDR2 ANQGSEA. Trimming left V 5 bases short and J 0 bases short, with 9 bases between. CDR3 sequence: CSVQGGSTDTQYF. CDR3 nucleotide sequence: TGCAGCGTTCAGGGGGGGAGCACAGATACGCAGTATTTT.

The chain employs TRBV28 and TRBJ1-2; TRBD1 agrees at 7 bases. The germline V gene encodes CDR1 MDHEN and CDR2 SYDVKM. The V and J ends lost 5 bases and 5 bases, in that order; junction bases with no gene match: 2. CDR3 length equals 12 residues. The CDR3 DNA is TGTGCCAGCAGTACAGGGGAATATGGCTACACCTTC. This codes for CASSTGEYGYTF.

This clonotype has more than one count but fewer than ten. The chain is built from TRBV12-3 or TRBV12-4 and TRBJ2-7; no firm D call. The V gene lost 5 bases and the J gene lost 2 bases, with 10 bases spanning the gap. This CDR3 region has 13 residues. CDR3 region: CASSRSGAYEQYF. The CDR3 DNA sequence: TGTGCCAGCAGTCGATCTGGAGCCTACGAGCAGTACTTC.

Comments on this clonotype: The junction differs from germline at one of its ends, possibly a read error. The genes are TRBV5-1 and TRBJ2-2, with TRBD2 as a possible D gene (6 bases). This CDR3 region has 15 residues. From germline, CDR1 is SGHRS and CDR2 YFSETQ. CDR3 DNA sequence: TGCGCCAGCAGCTTGGGAACTAGCCAGACCGGGGAGCTGTCTTTT. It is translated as CASSLGTSQTGELSF.

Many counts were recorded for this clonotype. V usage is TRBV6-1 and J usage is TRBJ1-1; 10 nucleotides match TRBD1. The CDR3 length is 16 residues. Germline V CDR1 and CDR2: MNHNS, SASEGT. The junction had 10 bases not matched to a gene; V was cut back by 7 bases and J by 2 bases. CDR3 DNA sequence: TGTGCCAGCATTAGCCGGGACAGGGGCCGTAACACTGAAGCTTTCTTT. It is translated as CASISRDRGRNTEAFF.

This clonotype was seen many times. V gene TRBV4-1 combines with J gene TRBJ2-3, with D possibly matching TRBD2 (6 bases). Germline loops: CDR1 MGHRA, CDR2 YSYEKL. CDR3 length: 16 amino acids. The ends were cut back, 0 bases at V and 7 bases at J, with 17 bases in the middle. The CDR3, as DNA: TGCGCCAGCAGCCAAGATAGGGAGCGGGTACTATATACGCAGTATTTT. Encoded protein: CASSQDRERVLYTQYF.

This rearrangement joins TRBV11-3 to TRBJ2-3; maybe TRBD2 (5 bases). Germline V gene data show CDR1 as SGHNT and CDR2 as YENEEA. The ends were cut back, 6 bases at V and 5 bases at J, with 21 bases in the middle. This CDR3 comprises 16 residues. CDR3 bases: TGTGCCAGCAGTCAAGGACTGCCTGGTTCGAGAGATACGCAGTATTTT. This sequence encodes CASSQGLPGSRDTQYF.

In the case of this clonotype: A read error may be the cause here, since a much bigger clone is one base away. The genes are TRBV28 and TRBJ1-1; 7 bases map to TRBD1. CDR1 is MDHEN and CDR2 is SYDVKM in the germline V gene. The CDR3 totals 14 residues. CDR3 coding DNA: TGTACCAGCAGTCAATGGACAGGGAACACTGAAGCTTTCTTT. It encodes CTSSQWTGNTEAFF.

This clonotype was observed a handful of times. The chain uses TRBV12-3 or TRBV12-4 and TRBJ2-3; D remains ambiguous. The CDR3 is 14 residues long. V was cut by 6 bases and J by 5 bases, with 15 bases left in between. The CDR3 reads CASRQSIVVDTQYF. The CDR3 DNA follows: TGTGCCAGCAGACAGTCAATAGTGGTAGATACGCAGTATTTT.

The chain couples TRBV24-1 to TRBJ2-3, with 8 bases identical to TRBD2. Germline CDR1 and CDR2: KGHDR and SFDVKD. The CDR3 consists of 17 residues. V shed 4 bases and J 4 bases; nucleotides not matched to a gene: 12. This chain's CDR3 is CATSDNSGMEGADTQYF. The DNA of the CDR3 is TGTGCCACCAGTGACAATAGCGGGATGGAAGGGGCAGATACGCAGTATTTT.

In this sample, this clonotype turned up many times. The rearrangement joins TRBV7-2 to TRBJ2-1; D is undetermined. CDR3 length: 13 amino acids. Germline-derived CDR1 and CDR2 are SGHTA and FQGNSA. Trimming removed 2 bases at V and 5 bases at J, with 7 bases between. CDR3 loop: CASSLTLDNEQFF. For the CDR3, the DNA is TGTGCCAGCAGCTTAACATTGGACAATGAGCAGTTCTTC.

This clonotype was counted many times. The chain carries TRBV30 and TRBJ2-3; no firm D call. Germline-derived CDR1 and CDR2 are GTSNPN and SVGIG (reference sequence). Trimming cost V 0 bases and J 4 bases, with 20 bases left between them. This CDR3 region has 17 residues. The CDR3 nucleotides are TGTGCCTGGAGTGTAGGCGCGGTCGTAAGAACCGCAGATACGCAGTATTTT. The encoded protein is CAWSVGAVVRTADTQYF.

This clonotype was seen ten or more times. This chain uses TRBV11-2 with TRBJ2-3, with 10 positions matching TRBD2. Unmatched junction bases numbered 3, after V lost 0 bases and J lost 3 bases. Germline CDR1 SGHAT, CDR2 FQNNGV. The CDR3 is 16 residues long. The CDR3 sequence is CASSLESGRGTDTQYF. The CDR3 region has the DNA TGTGCCAGCAGCTTAGAGAGCGGGAGGGGGACAGATACGCAGTATTTT.

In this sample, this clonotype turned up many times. CDR3 loop: CASSPRSFPTETQYF. For the CDR3, the DNA is TGTGCCAGCTCACCCAGAAGCTTTCCCACAGAGACCCAGTACTTC. This chain connects TRBV18 to TRBJ2-5; D is ambiguous. V lost 3 bases and J 4 bases, leaving 15 bases between the germline ends. The CDR3 is 15 residues long. Germline CDR1 is KGHSH and CDR2 is LQKENI.

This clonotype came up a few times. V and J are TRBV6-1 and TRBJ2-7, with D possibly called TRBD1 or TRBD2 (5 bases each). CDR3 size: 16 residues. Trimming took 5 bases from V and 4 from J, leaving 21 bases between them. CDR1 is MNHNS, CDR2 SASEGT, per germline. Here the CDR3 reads CASSPDWGTLFYEQYF. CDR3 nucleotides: TGTGCCAGCAGTCCCGATTGGGGGACCCTCTTTTACGAGCAGTACTTC.

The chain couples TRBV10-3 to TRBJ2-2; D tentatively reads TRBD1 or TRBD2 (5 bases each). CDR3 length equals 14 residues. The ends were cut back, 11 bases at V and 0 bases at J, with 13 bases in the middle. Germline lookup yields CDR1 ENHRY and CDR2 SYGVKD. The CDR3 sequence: CASRDGPNTGELFF. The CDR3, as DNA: TGTGCCTCAAGGGACGGTCCGAACACCGGGGAGCTGTTTTTT.

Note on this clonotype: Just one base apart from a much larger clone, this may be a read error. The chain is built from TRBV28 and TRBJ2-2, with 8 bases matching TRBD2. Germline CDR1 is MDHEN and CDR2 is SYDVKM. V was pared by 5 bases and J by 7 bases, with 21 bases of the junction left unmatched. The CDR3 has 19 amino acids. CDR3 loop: CASSETPQKASGRDGELFF. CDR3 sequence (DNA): TGTGCCAGCAGTGAAACCCCCCAGAAAGCGAGCGGGAGAGACGGGGAGCTGTTTTTT.